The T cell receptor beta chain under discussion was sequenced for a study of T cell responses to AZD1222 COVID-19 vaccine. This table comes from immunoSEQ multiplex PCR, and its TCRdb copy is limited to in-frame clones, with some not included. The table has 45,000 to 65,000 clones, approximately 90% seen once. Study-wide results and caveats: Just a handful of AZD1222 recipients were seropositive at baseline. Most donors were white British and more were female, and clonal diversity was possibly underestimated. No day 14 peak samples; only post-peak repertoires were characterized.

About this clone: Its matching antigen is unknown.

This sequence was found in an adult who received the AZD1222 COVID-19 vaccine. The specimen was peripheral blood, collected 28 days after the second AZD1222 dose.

CDR3 sequence reads: CASSESGDNSPLHF. Here the CDR3 DNA reads TGTGCCAGCAGTGAATCAGGGGATAATTCACCCCTCCACTTT. This chain connects TRBV6-1 to TRBJ1-6; tentatively, D is TRBD1 (6 bases). The CDR3 totals 14 residues. The V and J ends lost 2 bases and 5 bases respectively, with 7 bases between them. Germline assignment: CDR1 MNHNS and CDR2 SASEGT.